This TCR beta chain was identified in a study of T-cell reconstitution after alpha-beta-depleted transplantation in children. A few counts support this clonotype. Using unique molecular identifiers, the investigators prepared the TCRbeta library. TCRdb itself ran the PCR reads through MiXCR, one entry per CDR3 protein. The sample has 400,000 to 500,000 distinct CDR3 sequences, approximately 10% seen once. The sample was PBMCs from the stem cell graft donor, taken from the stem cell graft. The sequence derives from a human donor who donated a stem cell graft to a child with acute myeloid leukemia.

The CDR3 region has the DNA TGCAGTGCTAGCCCGACCCGGGGGAACATTCAGTACTTC. This encodes CSASPTRGNIQYF. The gene calls are TRBV20-1 and TRBJ2-4, with D perhaps TRBD2 (6 bases). V was shortened by 3 bases and J by 7 bases, with 13 bases between the two germline ends. Germline values: CDR1 DFQATT, CDR2 SNEGSKA (reference sequence). CDR3 size: 13 residues.